A selection of T cell receptor beta chains follows, all from one sample in a study of graft-versus-host responses after intestinal transplantation. Sequencing was performed with immunoSEQ multiplex PCR; in TCRdb, only in-frame clones are kept and a portion is missing. Seen here are about 130,000 clones, about 90% observed once, and the top ten hold roughly 0.19%. Their target antigens are unknown. The material sequenced was unstimulated CD4+ T cells sorted from spleen or lymph node cells, taken before intestinal transplant. Source of these receptors: a human donor who received an intestinal transplant. Both conserved end residues are part of each CDR3. The D gene is left open where the match is weak. Clone sizes are given selectively: once, few, many, or a class where the clone is expanded.

clone size	J gene	V gene	D gene	CDR3 length	CDR3 DNA	CDR3 protein
.	TRBJ2-2	TRBV10-3	.	11	TGTGCCATCAGTAACACCGGGGAGCTGTTTTTT	CAISNTGELFF
.	TRBJ1-6	TRBV30	.	13	TGTGCCTGGAGTGTTGGGGCAAATTCACCCCTCCACTTT	CAWSVGANSPLHF
.	TRBJ2-7	TRBV11-3	TRBD2	14	TGTGCCAGCAGCTTTACTAGCGATTCGTACGAGCAGTACTTC	CASSFTSDSYEQYF
once	TRBJ2-7	TRBV5-1	TRBD1	12	TGCGCCAGCAGCCTGACAGGGGACGAGCAGTACTTC	CASSLTGDEQYF
.	TRBJ2-1	TRBV19	.	15	TGTGCCAGTAGTATACAAGGACTAATAAACAATGAGCAGTTCTTC	CASSIQGLINNEQFF
.	TRBJ2-7	TRBV6-1	.	16	TGTGCCAGCAGTGAAGTGAGTGGAATCCTCTTTTACGAGCAGTACTTC	CASSEVSGILFYEQYF
.	TRBJ2-1	TRBV5-1	.	11	TGCGCCAGCAGCTCTAGCACTGAGCAGTTCTTC	CASSSSTEQFF
.	TRBJ2-2	TRBV5-4	.	16	TGTGCCAGCAGCTTGGGCGGTGGGGCGAACACCGGGGAGCTGTTTTTT	CASSLGGGANTGELFF
.	TRBJ2-7	TRBV5-4	TRBD2	16	TGTGCCAGCAGCTTGGTCCCGGGGGGGAGGGCCTACGAGCAGTACTTC	CASSLVPGGRAYEQYF
.	TRBJ2-1	TRBV4-3	TRBD2	19	TGCGCCAGCAGCCAAGAATCTCCCCAGACTAGCGGGAGGATTAATGAGCAGTTCTTC	CASSQESPQTSGRINEQFF
.	TRBJ2-7	TRBV11-2	.	15	TGTGCCAGCAGCGACGTGGCTAGTTGGTCGGGTGAGCAGTACTTC	CASSDVASWSGEQYF
.	TRBJ1-1	TRBV19	TRBD1	15	TGTGCCAGTGGGAAACTCGGGACAGGGGCCACTGAAGCTTTCTTT	CASGKLGTGATEAFF
.	TRBJ1-1	TRBV18	.	13	TGTGCCAGCTCACCAGCAGAGAACACTGAAGCTTTCTTT	CASSPAENTEAFF
.	TRBJ2-2	TRBV14	.	15	TGTGCCAGCAGCCAAGGACTGCCGAACACCGGGGAGCTGTTTTTT	CASSQGLPNTGELFF
.	TRBJ1-1	TRBV5-5	.	13	TGTGCCAGCAGCCGGCAGATGAACACTGAAGCTTTCTTT	CASSRQMNTEAFF
.	TRBJ1-1	TRBV18	.	13	TGTGCCAGCTCCGGGCAGGGAAACACTGAAGCTTTCTTT	CASSGQGNTEAFF
.	TRBJ2-5	TRBV6-1	.	15	TGTGCCAGCAGTGAAGTGGAGGGACGTAAAGAGACCCAGTACTTC	CASSEVEGRKETQYF
.	TRBJ2-5	TRBV28	.	17	TGTGCCAGCAGTTTTCTCCCTGTTCGGAGGGGAAGGGAGACCCAGTACTTC	CASSFLPVRRGRETQYF
.	TRBJ2-7	TRBV25-1	TRBD2	15	TGTGCCAGCGGGGCCCGACTAGCGCCGTCCTACGAGCAGTACTTC	CASGARLAPSYEQYF
.	TRBJ1-4	TRBV29-1	TRBD1	13	TGCAGCGTTGAGGACAGGGGTGAGGAAAAACTGTTTTTT	CSVEDRGEEKLFF
.	TRBJ1-1	TRBV2	.	15	TGTGCCAGCAGTGAACATCCGGGGACGAACACTGAAGCTTTCTTT	CASSEHPGTNTEAFF
once	TRBJ2-1	TRBV28	.	14	TGTGCCAGCTTCAGGCGAAGCTCCTACAATGAGCAGTTCTTC	CASFRRSSYNEQFF
once	TRBJ2-1	TRBV5-1	.	13	TGCGCCAGCAGCCGCCCAACGAGCAATGAGCAGTTCTTC	CASSRPTSNEQFF
.	TRBJ2-4	TRBV5-1	.	13	TGCGCCAGCAGCTTAAGGGTAGCGGACATTCAGTACTTC	CASSLRVADIQYF
.	TRBJ1-5	TRBV28	TRBD1	15	TGTGCCAGCAGTTTATTGAGGGGGCAAGGCCAGCCCCAGCATTTT	CASSLLRGQGQPQHF
.	TRBJ2-1	TRBV5-4	TRBD2	18	TGTGCCAGCAGCTTGGGGGTGATAGCGGGAGGATCCTACAATGAGCAGTTCTTC	CASSLGVIAGGSYNEQFF
.	TRBJ2-7	TRBV4-1	.	16	TGCGCCAGCAGCCGGACGGGCGGGACTGGATCCTACGAGCAGTACTTC	CASSRTGGTGSYEQYF
.	TRBJ2-5	TRBV28	TRBD1	15	TGTGCCAGCAGTTTTCTACAGGGGGCTAAAGAGACCCAGTACTTC	CASSFLQGAKETQYF
.	TRBJ2-3	TRBV7-6	.	12	TGTGCCAGCAGCCCAAGCACAGATACGCAGTATTTT	CASSPSTDTQYF
.	TRBJ2-5	TRBV6-1	TRBD2	14	TGTGCCAGCAGTACCTACAAGGGAGGGGAGACCCAGTACTTC	CASSTYKGGETQYF
.	TRBJ2-3	TRBV10-3	.	14	TGTGCCATCAAAAATAGCCAGTCCACAGATACGCAGTATTTT	CAIKNSQSTDTQYF
.	TRBJ1-6	TRBV2	TRBD1	15	TGTGCCAGCAGGCCGGGGACAGGGGGCCTTTCACCCCTCCACTTT	CASRPGTGGLSPLHF
.	TRBJ2-4	TRBV2	.	14	TGTGCCAGCAGACGCGGTGAGGACAGAAACATTCAGTACTTC	CASRRGEDRNIQYF
.	TRBJ2-2	TRBV19	.	14	TGTGCCAGTAGTATAGTGGTGAACACCGGGGAGCTGTTTTTT	CASSIVVNTGELFF
few	TRBJ2-5	TRBV7-8	.	14	TGTGCCAGCAGCTTTCGTGGGCTACAAGAGACCCAGTACTTC	CASSFRGLQETQYF
.	TRBJ2-1	TRBV11-3	TRBD2	15	TGTGCCAGCAGCCAATTTGCGGGGGGGACCGGTGAGCAGTTCTTC	CASSQFAGGTGEQFF
.	TRBJ2-7	TRBV11-1	TRBD1	14	TGTGCCAGCAGCTTCCGAGGGGGCATGGACGAGCAGTACTTC	CASSFRGGMDEQYF
few	TRBJ2-3	TRBV7-9	TRBD1	15	TGTGCCAGCAACCCAAGACAGGGGAGCACAGATACGCAGTATTTT	CASNPRQGSTDTQYF
.	TRBJ2-7	TRBV9	.	14	TGTGCCAGCGGCCCTCGGGCAGGGAACTACGAGCAGTACTTC	CASGPRAGNYEQYF
.	TRBJ2-5	TRBV7-2	.	12	TGTGCCAGCAGCTTCCGGGGTGAGACCCAGTACTTC	CASSFRGETQYF
.	TRBJ2-7	TRBV6-5	TRBD1	15	TGTGCCAGCAGACCGCCTGGGACAGGGTCCTACGAGCAGTACTTC	CASRPPGTGSYEQYF
.	TRBJ1-2	TRBV4-2	.	15	TGTGCCAGCAGCCAGGCGCTAGGGGGGGACTATGGCTACACCTTC	CASSQALGGDYGYTF
.	TRBJ2-3	TRBV4-3	TRBD2	16	TGCGCCAGCAGCCGAGGGACTAGCGGGACCACAGATACGCAGTATTTT	CASSRGTSGTTDTQYF
.	TRBJ1-4	TRBV18	TRBD1	14	TGTGCCAGCTCATCGGGACAGGATAATGAAAAACTGTTTTTT	CASSSGQDNEKLFF
.	TRBJ2-7	TRBV6-5	.	15	TGTGCCAGCAGTTACCTAACAGGGTCGGGCTACGAGCAGTACTTC	CASSYLTGSGYEQYF
.	TRBJ2-7	TRBV5-1	.	14	TGCGCCAGCAGCTTGCGCTCACCGGACTACGAGCAGTACTTC	CASSLRSPDYEQYF
.	TRBJ2-7	TRBV11-1	.	15	TGTGCCAGCAGCTTCAACAGGGAGGCGACCTACGAGCAGTACTTC	CASSFNREATYEQYF
.	TRBJ2-2	TRBV28	.	17	TGTGCCAGCAGTTTATGGACTGCTACTGCGAACACCGGGGAGCTGTTTTTT	CASSLWTATANTGELFF
.	TRBJ1-3	TRBV30	TRBD1	15	TGTGCCTGGAGCGCCGACAGGGCCTCTGGAAACACCATATATTTT	CAWSADRASGNTIYF
once	TRBJ2-4	TRBV4-1	.	14	TGCGCCAGCAGCCCCCCCCTAGCCAAAAACATTCAGTACTTC	CASSPPLAKNIQYF
.	TRBJ2-1	TRBV7-3	TRBD2	15	TGTGCCAGCAGCCGGAGCGGGAGCTCCTACAATGAGCAGTTCTTC	CASSRSGSSYNEQFF
.	TRBJ2-5	TRBV10-3	TRBD2	14	TGTGCCAGTGCGACTAGCGAAGTCCAAGAGACCCAGTACTTC	CASATSEVQETQYF
.	TRBJ2-7	TRBV30	.	12	TGTGCCTGGACCAGGAGCCCCTACGAGCAGTACTTC	CAWTRSPYEQYF
.	TRBJ2-1	TRBV7-8	.	15	TGTGCCAGCAGCTTGGACGGGGCGCTCTACAATGAGCAGTTCTTC	CASSLDGALYNEQFF
.	TRBJ1-5	TRBV18	TRBD1	14	TGTGCCAGCTCCCTTACAGGGGGCGTTCAGCCCCAGCATTTT	CASSLTGGVQPQHF
.	TRBJ2-1	TRBV7-9	TRBD2	19	TGTGCCAGCAGCTTAGGAGGGACTAGCGGGGGACGGACTTTGAATGAGCAGTTCTTC	CASSLGGTSGGRTLNEQFF
.	TRBJ1-1	TRBV6-1	TRBD1	15	TGTGCCAGCAGTGTAACGACAGGGGGTAACACTGAAGCTTTCTTT	CASSVTTGGNTEAFF